The clone carrying this T cell receptor beta chain was counted between two and nine times. This sample stems from a study of blood T cell repertoires in COVID-19. Trimming at V came to 4 bases and at J to 6 bases, leaving 6 bases not matched to a gene. This CDR3 is built from 14 residues. Germline V gives CDR1 SGHTA, CDR2 FQGNSA. Using immunoSEQ multiplex PCR, the repertoire was profiled, and TCRdb retains in-frame clones only, with some absent. Among 380,000 or so clones, roughly 80% were seen once, and the ten largest hold over 0.95%. The sample consisted of peripheral blood. V usage is TRBV7-2 and J usage is TRBJ1-5, with 7 bases lining up with TRBD1. This TCR was recovered from a human donor with acute or convalescent COVID-19. The donor label of this sample is uncertain. The CDR3 DNA follows: TGTGCCAGCAGCTCCCGACAGGGAGCTCAGCCCCAGCATTTT. Protein: CASSSRQGAQPQHF.